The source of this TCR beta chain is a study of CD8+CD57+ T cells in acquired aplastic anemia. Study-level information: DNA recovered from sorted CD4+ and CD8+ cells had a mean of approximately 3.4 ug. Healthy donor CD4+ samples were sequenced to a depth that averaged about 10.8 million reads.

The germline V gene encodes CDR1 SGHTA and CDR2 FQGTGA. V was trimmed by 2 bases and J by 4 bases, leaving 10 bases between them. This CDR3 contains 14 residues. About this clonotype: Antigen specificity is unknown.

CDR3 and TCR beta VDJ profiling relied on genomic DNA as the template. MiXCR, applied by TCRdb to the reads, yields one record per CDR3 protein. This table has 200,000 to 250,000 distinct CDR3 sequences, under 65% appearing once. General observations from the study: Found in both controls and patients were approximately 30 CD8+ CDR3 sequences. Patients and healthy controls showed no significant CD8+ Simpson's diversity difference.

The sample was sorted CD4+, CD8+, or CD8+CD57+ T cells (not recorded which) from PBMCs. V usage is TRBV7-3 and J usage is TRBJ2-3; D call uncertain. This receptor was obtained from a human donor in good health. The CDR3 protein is CASSLRRGADTQYF. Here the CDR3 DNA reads TGTGCCAGCAGCTTACGTCGCGGTGCAGATACGCAGTATTTT.